This paragraph covers one TCR beta chain sequence. Its antigen is as yet unknown. TCRdb keeps only in-frame clones here, not all; method: immunoSEQ multiplex PCR. The sample contains tens of thousands of clones, about 80% of which appear only once. The data originate from a study of OX40 agonist ivuxolimab in advanced cancers. Overall study context: Every 2 weeks, ivuxolimab was infused into the patients intravenously at between 0.01 and 10 mg/kg. General study findings and limits: Low clonal expansion, among the lowest seen, marked partial responders at 0.1-3.0 mg/kg.

Drawing of blood for sampling happened at baseline, at cycle 4 day 1, and at cycle 7 day 1. This sequence was found in an adult with an advanced solid tumor such as melanoma, head and neck, liver or kidney cancer. The sample was CD4+ or CD8+ T cells sorted from blood, taken in a trial of the OX40 agonist ivuxolimab.

CDR3 sequence: CASSNSGRGTDTQYF. The CDR3, as DNA: TGTGCCAGCAGCAACAGCGGGAGGGGCACAGATACGCAGTATTTT. The chain links TRBV28 to TRBJ2-3, with 10 bases aligning to TRBD2. In germline, CDR1 is MDHEN, CDR2 SYDVKM. The CDR3 sequence is 15 residues long. Losses at the gene ends were 6 bases for V and 1 base for J; bases not matched to a gene: 4. Full variable domain (outside the CDR3, taken from reference TRBV28 and TRBJ2-3): DVKVTQSSRYLVKRTGEKVFLECVQDMDHENMFWYRQDPGLGLRLIYFSYDVKMKEKGDIPEGYSVSREKKERFSLILESASTNQTSMYLCASSNSGRGTDTQYFGPGTRLTVL.